The next 18 T cell receptor beta chains were all read from a single sample in a study of T cells after yellow fever vaccination. TCRdb analysed the 5' RACE reads with MiXCR anew, one entry per CDR3 protein. The sample yields under 500,000 distinct CDR3 sequences, 18% seen once. This sample comprised PBMCs, obtained before the yellow fever booster vaccination. The receptors come from a young man who received the YFV17D yellow fever vaccine.

This clonotype turned up a few times. The chain employs TRBV18 and TRBJ2-6; D uncertain. The V end was cut by 3 bases, the J end by 4 bases, with 10 bases between. The CDR3 is 15 residues long. Germline CDR1 KGHSH, CDR2 LQKENI. CDR3 sequence (DNA): TGTGCCAGCTCACCCTGGGATTCAGGGGCCAACGTCCTGACTTTC. This translates into CASSPWDSGANVLTF.

This clonotype was detected only a few times. The chain couples TRBV12-3 or TRBV12-4 to TRBJ2-5, with D uncertain. The length of the CDR3 is 15 residues. With 6 bases removed from V and 1 base from J, the gap between germline ends came to 15 bases. Written as DNA, the CDR3 is TGTGCCAGCAGGCCGCCGGAATCCTTCCAAGAGACCCAGTACTTC. This sequence encodes CASRPPESFQETQYF.

This clonotype was counted only a few times. CDR3: CASSQRTSGGNIQYF. For the CDR3, the DNA is TGTGCCAGCAGCCAACGGACTAGCGGGGGGAACATTCAGTACTTC. The chain is built from TRBV7-2 and TRBJ2-4; TRBD2 aligns across 14 bases. The length of the CDR3 is 15 residues. Germline V lookup: CDR1 SGHTA, CDR2 FQGNSA. The J segment lost 7 bases and the V segment lost 5 bases, leaving 4 bases of the junction unmatched.

The chain has TRBV6-5 and TRBJ2-7; D ambiguous. Trimming stripped 0 bases from V and 2 bases from J, with 8 bases between. Germline loops: CDR1 MNHEY, CDR2 SVGAGI. The CDR3 has 14 amino acids. The CDR3 reads CASSYSFQAYEQYF. DNA for the CDR3: TGTGCCAGCAGTTACTCTTTTCAGGCCTACGAGCAGTACTTC.

This clonotype was counted only a few times. CDR3 region: CASSVTGGRSYGYTF. The CDR3 region has the DNA TGTGCCAGCAGCGTAACAGGGGGCCGGAGCTATGGCTACACCTTC. The genes are TRBV5-5 and TRBJ1-2; 9 bases fit TRBD1. J gave up 4 bases and V 4 bases, and 8 bases lay outside the gene matches. The germline V gene has CDR1 SGHKS and CDR2 YYEKEE (reference sequence). This CDR3 comprises 15 residues. The entire variable domain, with the rest obtained from reference TRBV5-5 and TRBJ1-2, is as follows: DAGVTQSPTHLIKTRGQQVTLRCSPISGHKSVSWYQQVLGQGPQFIFQYYEKEERGRGNFPDRFSARQFPNYSSELNVNALLLGDSALYLCASSVTGGRSYGYTFGSGTRLTVV.

V usage is TRBV9 and J usage is TRBJ2-1, with a weak D call TRBD1 (7 bases). Trimming took 4 bases from V and 6 from J, leaving 29 bases between them. Germline assignment: CDR1 SGDLS and CDR2 YYNGEE. The CDR3 loop spans 19 amino acids. The CDR3 nucleotides read TGTGCCAGCAGCCCTGGAGGGGGCCATCGGTTGTCCGGGCCCAATGAGCAGTTCTTC. It yields the protein CASSPGGGHRLSGPNEQFF.

This clonotype was recorded once. The chain couples TRBV5-4 to TRBJ2-2, with D perhaps given as TRBD1 or TRBD2 (5 bases each). With 5 bases removed from V and 5 bases from J, the gap between germline ends came to 10 bases. The CDR3 spans 13 residues. Germline CDR1 is SGHNT and CDR2 is YYREEE (reference sequence). CDR3 sequence reads: CASSRDGTGELFF. CDR3 sequence (DNA): TGTGCCAGCAGTCGGGACGGGACCGGGGAGCTGTTTTTT.

This clonotype was counted once. V and J are TRBV7-3 and TRBJ1-1; tentative D call: TRBD1 (5 bases). CDR1 and CDR2 from the germline V gene are SGHTA and FQGTGA. This CDR3 contains 13 residues. Between the trimmed V and J ends, which lost 1 base and 5 bases, there was a span of 8 bases. The CDR3, as DNA: TGTGCCAGCAGCTTAAGGGACCGGACTGAAGCTTTCTTT. This gives the protein CASSLRDRTEAFF.

The gene calls are TRBV28 and TRBJ2-1, with a possible D match to TRBD1 (5 bases). V lost 3 bases to trimming and J lost 6 bases, with 9 bases between them. Per germline, CDR1 MDHEN and CDR2 SYDVKM. This CDR3 contains 13 residues. The CDR3 reads CASSLTDLNEQFF. CDR3 nucleotide sequence: TGTGCCAGCAGTTTGACAGACCTCAATGAGCAGTTCTTC.

The V call is TRBV6-2 or TRBV6-3, the J call TRBJ1-2, with 7 bases that match TRBD1. Trimming at V came to 10 bases and at J to 8 bases, leaving 19 bases not matched to a gene. CDR3 size: 15 residues. Germline values: CDR1 MNHEY, CDR2 SVGEGT. The CDR3 region is CATSLDTRGEGGYTF. The CDR3, as DNA: TGTGCCACGAGCTTGGATACCAGGGGGGAAGGCGGCTACACCTTC.

This clonotype was counted only a few times. V usage is TRBV7-2 and J usage is TRBJ2-7; D gene unclear. V gave up 4 bases and J gave up 1 base, with 8 bases separating them. Germline CDR1 is SGHTA and CDR2 is FQGNSA. The length of the CDR3 is 13 residues. CDR3 coding DNA: TGTGCCAGCAGCTCCGGTCCTTCCTACGAGCAGTACGTC. It codes for CASSSGPSYEQYV.

This rearrangement joins TRBV4-3 to TRBJ2-7; D is possibly TRBD1 (6 bases). CDR1 LGHNA and CDR2 YSLEER come from the germline V gene. V was trimmed by 0 bases and J by 5 bases, leaving 14 bases between them. This CDR3 contains 15 residues. CDR3 DNA sequence: TGCGCCAGCAGCCAAGATCTGGGCAGGGGTAACGAGCAGTACTTC. Amino acids: CASSQDLGRGNEQYF.

This clonotype came up a few times. The gene calls are TRBV7-9 and TRBJ2-5; a possible D gene is TRBD2 (5 bases). The V gene lost 5 bases and the J gene lost 4 bases, with 17 bases spanning the gap. Germline loops: CDR1 SEHNR, CDR2 FQNEAQ (reference sequence). The CDR3 contains 15 residues. The CDR3 DNA sequence: TGTGCCAGCAGCCTAAGCGGCGGGTTTGGAGAGACCCAGTACTTC. Amino acids: CASSLSGGFGETQYF.

This clonotype was detected a few times. This chain joins TRBV20-1 and TRBJ2-5; 10 bases map to TRBD1. The CDR3 is 14 residues long. Germline lookup yields CDR1 DFQATT and CDR2 SNEGSKA (reference sequence). The ends lost 6 bases at V and 4 bases at J; junction bases unmatched: 8. The chain's CDR3 is CSAGPRTGGETQYF. CDR3 nucleotide sequence: TGCAGTGCGGGTCCCCGGACAGGGGGAGAGACCCAGTACTTC.

This clonotype was counted ten times or more. The chain recombines TRBV7-2 with TRBJ2-1; no clear D. CDR1 is SGHTA, CDR2 FQGNSA, per germline. The CDR3 has 13 residues. V dropped 5 bases and J dropped 0 bases, with 5 bases sitting between them. For the CDR3, the DNA is TGTGCCAGCAGCCCCCTCTCCTACAATGAGCAGTTCTTC. Its protein is CASSPLSYNEQFF.

This clonotype appeared a few times. This chain connects TRBV2 to TRBJ2-1; D gene ambiguous. The CDR3 contains 12 residues. Germline loops: CDR1 SNHLY, CDR2 FYNNEI. V was trimmed by 3 bases and J by 9 bases, leaving 9 bases between them. CDR3 bases: TGTGCCAGCAGTGAGTCGGGCGGTGAGCAGTTCTTC. Translated, it gives CASSESGGEQFF.

The CDR3 loop is CASRPDRASYNEQFF. CDR3 in DNA: TGTGCCAGCAGACCTGACAGGGCCTCCTACAATGAGCAGTTCTTC. V is TRBV12-3 or TRBV12-4 and J is TRBJ2-1; 7 bases match TRBD1. The CDR3 consists of 15 residues. After removal of 6 bases from V and 0 bases from J, the junction contained 5 bases not matched to a gene.

This chain uses TRBV4-1 with TRBJ2-1; 9 bases line up with TRBD2. This CDR3 has 18 amino acids. The germline gives CDR1 MGHRA, CDR2 YSYEKL. V was clipped by 0 bases and J by 4 bases; unmatched bases: 10. CDR3 nucleotide sequence: TGCGCCAGCAGCCAAGATCGGCGGGGACTAGCACCTTACAATGAGCAGTTCTTC. Amino acids: CASSQDRRGLAPYNEQFF.